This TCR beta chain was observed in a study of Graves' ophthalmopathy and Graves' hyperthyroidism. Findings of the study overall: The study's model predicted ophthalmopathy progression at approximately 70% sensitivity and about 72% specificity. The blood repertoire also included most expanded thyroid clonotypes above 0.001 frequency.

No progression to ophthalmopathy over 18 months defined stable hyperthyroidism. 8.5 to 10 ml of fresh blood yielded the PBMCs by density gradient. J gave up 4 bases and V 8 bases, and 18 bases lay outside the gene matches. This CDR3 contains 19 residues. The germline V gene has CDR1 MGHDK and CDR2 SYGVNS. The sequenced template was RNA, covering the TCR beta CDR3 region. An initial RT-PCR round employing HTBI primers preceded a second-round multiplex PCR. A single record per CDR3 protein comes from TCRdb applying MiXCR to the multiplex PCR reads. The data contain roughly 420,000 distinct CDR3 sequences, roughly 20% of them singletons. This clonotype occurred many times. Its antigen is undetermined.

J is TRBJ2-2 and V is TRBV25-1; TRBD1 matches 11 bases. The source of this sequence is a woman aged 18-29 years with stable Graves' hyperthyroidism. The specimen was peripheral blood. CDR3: CASHGGTGGLATGTGELFF. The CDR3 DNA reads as TGTGCCAGCCATGGGGGGACAGGGGGACTAGCTACGGGCACCGGGGAGCTGTTTTTT.